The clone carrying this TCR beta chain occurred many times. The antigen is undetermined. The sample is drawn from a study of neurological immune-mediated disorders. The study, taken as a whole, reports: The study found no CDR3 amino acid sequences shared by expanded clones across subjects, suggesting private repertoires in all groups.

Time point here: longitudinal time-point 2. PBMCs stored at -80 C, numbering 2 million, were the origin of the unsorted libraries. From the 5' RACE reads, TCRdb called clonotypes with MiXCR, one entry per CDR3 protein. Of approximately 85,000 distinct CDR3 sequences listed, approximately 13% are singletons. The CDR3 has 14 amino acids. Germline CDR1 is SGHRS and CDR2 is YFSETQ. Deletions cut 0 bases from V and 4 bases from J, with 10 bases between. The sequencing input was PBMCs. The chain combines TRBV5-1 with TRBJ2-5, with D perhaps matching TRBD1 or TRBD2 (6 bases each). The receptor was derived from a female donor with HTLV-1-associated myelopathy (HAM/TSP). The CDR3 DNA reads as TGCGCCAGCAGCTTGGGGGGGGCTCCAGAGACCCAGTACTTC. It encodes CASSLGGAPETQYF.